The 8 T cell receptor beta chains below were found in one sample sequenced in a study of early stage breast cancer tumors. TCRdb keeps only in-frame clones here, not all; method: immunoSEQ multiplex PCR. Seen here are approximately 48,000 clones, under 95% observed once, and the top ten hold approximately 4.7%. Source material: blood. These receptors all stem from a person aged 70 to 85 with breast cancer.

The rearrangement joins TRBV6-7 to TRBJ1-5; D remains unclear. Being an ORF, TRBV6-7 has a function that is uncertain. This CDR3 has 14 amino acids. V dropped 5 bases and J dropped 7 bases, with 15 bases sitting between them. CDR3 in amino acids: CASSPGPRVQPQHF. CDR3 in DNA: TGTGCCAGCAGTCCAGGCCCGAGGGTCCAGCCCCAGCATTTT.

This sequence joins TRBV7-2 and TRBJ2-1, with 8 bases aligning to TRBD2. The CDR3 extends over 15 amino acids. After removal of 4 bases from V and 0 bases from J, the junction contained 2 bases not matched to a gene. Germline CDR1 SGHTA, CDR2 FQGNSA. The CDR3 loop is CASSSGGVSYNEQFF. CDR3 DNA: TGTGCCAGCAGCTCCGGGGGGGTCTCCTACAATGAGCAGTTCTTC.

The gene calls are TRBV11-2 and TRBJ2-7, with D unresolved. The CDR3 runs 12 residues. CDR1 is SGHAT and CDR2 is FQNNGV in the germline V gene. V shed 5 bases and J shed 6 bases, with 11 bases lying between them. The CDR3 nucleotides read TGTGCCAGCAGCCCGACACGTATCGAGCAGTACTTC. Its protein is CASSPTRIEQYF.

This clone was seen a single time. The rearrangement uses TRBV10-3 and TRBJ2-5; TRBD1 agrees at 7 bases. Losses at the gene ends were 6 bases for V and 5 bases for J; bases not matched to a gene: 9. The length of the CDR3 is 14 residues. Looked up from germline, CDR1 is ENHRY and CDR2 is SYGVKD. The CDR3 reads CAISNLGGGETQYF. The CDR3 DNA follows: TGTGCCATCAGCAATTTAGGGGGCGGCGAGACCCAGTACTTC.

The chain uses TRBV28 and TRBJ1-5, with D unresolved. CDR1 MDHEN and CDR2 SYDVKM come from the germline V gene. Trimming pared 7 bases from V and 3 bases from J, leaving 13 bases between. The CDR3 runs to 14 residues. The DNA for the CDR3 is TGTGCCAGCACCTCTGGGCCCCACAATCAGCCCCAGCATTTT. This gives the protein CASTSGPHNQPQHF.

The genes are TRBV7-9 and TRBJ1-2, with D possibly TRBD1 on 5 matching bases. The CDR3 runs to 13 residues. The V end lost 5 bases, the J end lost 4 bases, and 11 bases lay between the germline ends. CDR1 SEHNR and CDR2 FQNEAQ come from the germline V gene (reference sequence). CDR3 sequence: CASSRQTPYGYTF. CDR3 sequence (DNA): TGTGCCAGCAGCCGACAGACTCCCTATGGCTACACCTTC. The full variable domain, with the rest looked up from reference TRBV7-9 and TRBJ1-2, is DTGVSQNPRHKITKRGQNVTFRCDPISEHNRLYWYRQTLGQGPEFLTYFQNEAQLEKSRLLSDRFSAERPKGSFSTLEIQRTEQGDSAMYLCASSRQTPYGYTFGSGTRLTVV.

This clone was detected only a few times. The V gene is TRBV5-1, the J gene TRBJ1-1; weak D call: TRBD1 (5 bases). V was shortened by 0 bases and J by 10 bases, with 10 bases between the two germline ends. CDR1 is SGHRS, CDR2 YFSETQ, per germline. This CDR3 is built from 12 residues. The CDR3 region is CASSLERGRAFF. The CDR3 DNA reads TGCGCCAGCAGCTTGGAAAGGGGCAGAGCTTTCTTT.

The chain carries TRBV5-8 and TRBJ1-1; D gene ambiguous. CDR3 length equals 15 residues. Germline V lookup: CDR1 SGHTS, CDR2 YDEGEE. Trimming pared 0 bases from V and 0 bases from J, leaving 9 bases between. Here the CDR3 reads CASSLGQYVNTEAFF. The CDR3 nucleotides read TGTGCCAGCAGCTTGGGTCAGTACGTGAACACTGAAGCTTTCTTT.